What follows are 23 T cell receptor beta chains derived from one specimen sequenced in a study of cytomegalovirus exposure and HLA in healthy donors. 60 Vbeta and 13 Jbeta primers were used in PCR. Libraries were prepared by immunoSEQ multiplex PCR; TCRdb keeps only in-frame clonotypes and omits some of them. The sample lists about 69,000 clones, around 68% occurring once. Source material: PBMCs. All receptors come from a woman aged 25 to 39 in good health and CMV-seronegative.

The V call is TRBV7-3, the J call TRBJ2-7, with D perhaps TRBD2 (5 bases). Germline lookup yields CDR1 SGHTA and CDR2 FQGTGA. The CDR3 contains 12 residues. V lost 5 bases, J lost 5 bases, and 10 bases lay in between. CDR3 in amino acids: CASSAVGDEQYF. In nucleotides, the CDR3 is TGTGCCAGCAGCGCGGTCGGGGACGAGCAGTACTTC.

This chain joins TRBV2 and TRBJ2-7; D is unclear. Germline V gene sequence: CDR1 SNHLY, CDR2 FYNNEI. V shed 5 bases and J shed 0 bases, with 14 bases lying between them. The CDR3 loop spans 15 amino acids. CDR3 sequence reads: CASSPRLEYSYEQYF. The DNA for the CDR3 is TGTGCCAGCAGTCCTAGACTCGAATACTCCTACGAGCAGTACTTC.

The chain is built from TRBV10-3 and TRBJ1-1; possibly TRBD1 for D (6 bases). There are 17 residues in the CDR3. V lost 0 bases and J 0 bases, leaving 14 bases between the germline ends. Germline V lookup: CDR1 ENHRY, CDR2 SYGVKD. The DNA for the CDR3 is TGTGCCATCAGTGAGTCAACAGGGTTCGAGCTGAACACTGAAGCTTTCTTT. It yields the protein CAISESTGFELNTEAFF.

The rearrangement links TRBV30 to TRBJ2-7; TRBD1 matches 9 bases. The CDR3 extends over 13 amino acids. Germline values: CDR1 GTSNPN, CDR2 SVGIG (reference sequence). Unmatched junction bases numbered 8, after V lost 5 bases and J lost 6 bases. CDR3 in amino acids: CAWGSTGGGEQYF. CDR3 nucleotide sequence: TGTGCCTGGGGGAGTACAGGGGGCGGCGAGCAGTACTTC.

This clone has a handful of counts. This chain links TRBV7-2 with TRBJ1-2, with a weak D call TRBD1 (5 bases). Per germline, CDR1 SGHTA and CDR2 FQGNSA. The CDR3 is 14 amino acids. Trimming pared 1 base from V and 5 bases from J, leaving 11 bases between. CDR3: CASSLDPQVYGYTF. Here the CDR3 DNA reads TGTGCCAGCAGCTTAGATCCACAGGTTTATGGCTACACCTTC.

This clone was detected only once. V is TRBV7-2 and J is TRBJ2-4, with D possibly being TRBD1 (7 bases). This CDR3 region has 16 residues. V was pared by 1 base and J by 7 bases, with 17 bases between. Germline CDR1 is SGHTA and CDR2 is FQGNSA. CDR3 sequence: CASSLGGGGGRNIQYF. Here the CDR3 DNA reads TGTGCCAGCAGCTTAGGGGGAGGAGGGGGCCGGAACATTCAGTACTTC.

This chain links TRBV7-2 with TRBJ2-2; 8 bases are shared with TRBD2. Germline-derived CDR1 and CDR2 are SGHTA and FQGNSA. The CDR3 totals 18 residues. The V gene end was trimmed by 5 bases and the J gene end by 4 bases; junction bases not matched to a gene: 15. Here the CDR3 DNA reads TGTGCCAGCAGCAACCTCCCTGCCCCAGCGGGGGTCACCGGGGAGCTGTTTTTT. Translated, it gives CASSNLPAPAGVTGELFF.

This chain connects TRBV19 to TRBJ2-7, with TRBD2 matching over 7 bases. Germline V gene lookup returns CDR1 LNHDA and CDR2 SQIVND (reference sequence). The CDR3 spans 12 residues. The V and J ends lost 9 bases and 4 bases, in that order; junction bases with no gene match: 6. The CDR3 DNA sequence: TGTGCCAGCCGGGACTATTTGTACGAGCAGTACTTC. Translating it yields CASRDYLYEQYF.

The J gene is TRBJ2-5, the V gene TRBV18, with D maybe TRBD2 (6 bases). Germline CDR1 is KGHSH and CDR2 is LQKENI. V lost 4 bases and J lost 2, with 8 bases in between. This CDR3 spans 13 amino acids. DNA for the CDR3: TGTGCCAGCTCACTCGGACTACAAGAGACCCAGTACTTC. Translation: CASSLGLQETQYF.

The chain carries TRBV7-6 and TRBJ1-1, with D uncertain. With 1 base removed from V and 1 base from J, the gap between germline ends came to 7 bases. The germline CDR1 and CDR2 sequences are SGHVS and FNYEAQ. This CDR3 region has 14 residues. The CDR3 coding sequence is TGTGCCAGCAGCTTAGTCAACGGGAACACTGAAGCTTTCTTT. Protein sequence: CASSLVNGNTEAFF.

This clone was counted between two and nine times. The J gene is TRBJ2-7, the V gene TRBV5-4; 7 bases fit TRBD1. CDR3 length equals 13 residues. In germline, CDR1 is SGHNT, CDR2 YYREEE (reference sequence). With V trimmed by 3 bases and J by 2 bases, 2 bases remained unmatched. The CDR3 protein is CASSWGQTYEQYF. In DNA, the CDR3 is TGTGCCAGCAGCTGGGGACAGACCTACGAGCAGTACTTC.

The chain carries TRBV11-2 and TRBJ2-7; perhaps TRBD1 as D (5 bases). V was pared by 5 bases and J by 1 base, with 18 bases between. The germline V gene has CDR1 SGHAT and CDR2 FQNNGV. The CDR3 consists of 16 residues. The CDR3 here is CASSPRGQGASYEQYF. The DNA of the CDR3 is TGTGCCAGCAGCCCCCGTGGGCAGGGCGCATCCTACGAGCAGTACTTC.

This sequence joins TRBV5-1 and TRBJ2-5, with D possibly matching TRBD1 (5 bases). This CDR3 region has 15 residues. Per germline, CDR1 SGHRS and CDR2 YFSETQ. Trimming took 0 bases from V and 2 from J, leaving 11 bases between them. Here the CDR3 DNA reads TGCGCCAGCAGCTTGGTGACAGAACTTCAAGAGACCCAGTACTTC. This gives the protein CASSLVTELQETQYF.

This CDR3 is CASSSNRAPNQPQHF. CDR3 nucleotide sequence: TGTGCCAGCAGTTCCAACAGGGCCCCCAATCAGCCCCAGCATTTT. The gene calls are TRBV7-6 and TRBJ1-5, with TRBD1 as a possible D gene (6 bases). Germline assignment: CDR1 SGHVS and CDR2 FNYEAQ. V was clipped by 6 bases and J by 3 bases, with 15 bases between them. The CDR3 sequence is 15 residues long.

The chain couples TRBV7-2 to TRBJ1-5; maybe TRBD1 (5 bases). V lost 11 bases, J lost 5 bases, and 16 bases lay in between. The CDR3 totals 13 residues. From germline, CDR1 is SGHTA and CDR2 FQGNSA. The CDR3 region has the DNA TGTGCCGAGGCTGAGGGGAGGGATCAGCCCCAGCATTTT. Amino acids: CAEAEGRDQPQHF. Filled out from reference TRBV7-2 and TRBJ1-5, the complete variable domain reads GAGVSQSPSNKVTEKGKDVELRCDPISGHTALYWYRQSLGQGLEFLIYFQGNSAPDKSGLPSDRFSAERTGGSVSTLTIQRTQQEDSAVYLCAEAEGRDQPQHFGDGTRLSIL.

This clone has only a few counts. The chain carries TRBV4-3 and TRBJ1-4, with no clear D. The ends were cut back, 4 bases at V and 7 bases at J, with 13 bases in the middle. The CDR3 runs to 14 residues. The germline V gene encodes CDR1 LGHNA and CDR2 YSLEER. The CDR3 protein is CASSRTRSTEKLFF. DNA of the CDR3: TGCGCCAGCAGCCGTACGCGGTCGACTGAAAAACTGTTTTTT.

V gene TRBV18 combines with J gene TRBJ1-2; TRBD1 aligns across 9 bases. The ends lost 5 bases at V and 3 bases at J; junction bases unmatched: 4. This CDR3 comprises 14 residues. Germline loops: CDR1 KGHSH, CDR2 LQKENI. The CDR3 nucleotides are TGTGCCAGCTCAATTCGGACAGGGGACTATGGCTACACCTTC. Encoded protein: CASSIRTGDYGYTF.

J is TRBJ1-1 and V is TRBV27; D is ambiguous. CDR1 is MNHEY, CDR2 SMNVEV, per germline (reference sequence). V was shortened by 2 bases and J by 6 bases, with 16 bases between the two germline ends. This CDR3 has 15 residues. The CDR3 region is CASSLAASVNAEAFF. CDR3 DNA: TGTGCCAGCAGTTTAGCGGCCTCTGTCAACGCTGAAGCTTTCTTT.

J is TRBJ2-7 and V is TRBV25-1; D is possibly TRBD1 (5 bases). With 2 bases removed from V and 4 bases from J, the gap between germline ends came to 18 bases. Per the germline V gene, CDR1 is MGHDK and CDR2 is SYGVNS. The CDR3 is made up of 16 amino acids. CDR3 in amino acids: CASSEPLEGAHYEQYF. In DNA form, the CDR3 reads TGTGCCAGCAGTGAACCCCTCGAAGGGGCCCATTACGAGCAGTACTTC.

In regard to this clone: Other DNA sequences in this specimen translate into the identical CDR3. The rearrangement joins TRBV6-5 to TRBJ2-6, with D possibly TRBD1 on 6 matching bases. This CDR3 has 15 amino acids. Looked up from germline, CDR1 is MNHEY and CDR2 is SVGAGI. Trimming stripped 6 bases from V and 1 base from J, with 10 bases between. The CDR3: CASSFRGSGANVLTF. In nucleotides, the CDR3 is TGTGCCAGCAGCTTCAGGGGTTCTGGGGCCAACGTCCTGACTTTC.

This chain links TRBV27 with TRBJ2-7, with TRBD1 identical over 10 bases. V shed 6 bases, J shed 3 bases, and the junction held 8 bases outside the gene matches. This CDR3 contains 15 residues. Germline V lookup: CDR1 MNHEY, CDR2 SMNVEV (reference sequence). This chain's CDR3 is CASRRQGARHYEQYF. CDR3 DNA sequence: TGTGCCAGCAGGAGACAGGGGGCGAGACACTACGAGCAGTACTTC.

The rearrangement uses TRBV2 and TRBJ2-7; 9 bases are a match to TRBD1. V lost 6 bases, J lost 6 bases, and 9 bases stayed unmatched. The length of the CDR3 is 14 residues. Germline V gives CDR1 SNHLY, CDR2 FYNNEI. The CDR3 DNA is TGTGCCAGCAGCGTACCGGGACAGGGTCCCGAGCAGTACTTC. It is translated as CASSVPGQGPEQYF.

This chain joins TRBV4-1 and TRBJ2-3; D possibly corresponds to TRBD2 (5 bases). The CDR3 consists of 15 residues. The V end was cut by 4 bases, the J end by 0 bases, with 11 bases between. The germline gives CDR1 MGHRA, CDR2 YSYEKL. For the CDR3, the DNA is TGCGCCAGCAGCCCGGGGAGAGCTAGCACAGATACGCAGTATTTT. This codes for CASSPGRASTDTQYF.